The clone carrying this T cell receptor beta chain was picked up many times. The sample is drawn from a study of Graves' ophthalmopathy and Graves' hyperthyroidism. Background on the study: Researchers obtained peripheral blood at initial diagnosis, before any treatment had begun.

Cases classed as stable hyperthyroidism had no ophthalmopathy within 18 months of follow-up. TCR beta CDR3 regions were amplified from RNA transcripts. RT-PCR was first run with HTBI primers, then multiplex PCR in a second round. TCRdb redid the calling of the multiplex PCR reads with MiXCR, one entry per CDR3 protein. The sample includes a few hundred thousand distinct CDR3 sequences, 15% of them seen just once. CDR3 size: 14 residues. With V trimmed by 5 bases and J by 1 base, 5 bases remained unmatched. Germline CDR1 is DFQATT and CDR2 is SNEGSKA (reference sequence). The sequence came from a woman aged 18-35 years with stable Graves' hyperthyroidism. Material for sequencing was peripheral blood. The chain uses TRBV20-1 and TRBJ2-3, with 8 bases identical to TRBD1. The CDR3 DNA is TGCAGTGCTTGGGGACAGGAGCGCACAGATACGCAGTATTTT. Translating it yields CSAWGQERTDTQYF.